What follows are 11 T cell receptor beta chains derived from one specimen sequenced in a study of blood T cells in healthy people across ages. Primers used in a second PCR of roughly 7 to 11 cycles were a sample-barcoded 5' primer and a J-beta primer mix. TCRdb redid the calling of the 5' RACE reads with MiXCR, one entry per CDR3 protein. This table holds some 1.6 million distinct CDR3 sequences, around 35% found once. The sample comprised blood. These TCRs come from a woman in her twenties or thirties in good health.

V usage is TRBV30 and J usage is TRBJ2-7; TRBD2 agrees at 7 bases. J was trimmed by 5 bases and V by 3 bases; bases with no gene match: 13. The germline CDR1 and CDR2 sequences are GTSNPN and SVGIG (reference sequence). The CDR3 runs to 15 residues. In DNA, the CDR3 is TGTGCCTGGAGCTTCGGGGCGGGAGAAGCCCACGAGCAGTACTTC. Translation gives CAWSFGAGEAHEQYF. The full variable domain, in which reference TRBV30 and TRBJ2-7 provide the parts outside the CDR3, is SQTIHQWPATLVQPVGSPLSLECTVEGTSNPNLYWYRQAAGRGLQLLFYSVGIGQISSEVPQNLSASRPQDRQFILSSKKLLLSDSGFYLCAWSFGAGEAHEQYFGPGTRLTVT.

J is TRBJ1-6 and V is TRBV20-1; unclear D gene. Per germline, CDR1 DFQATT and CDR2 SNEGSKA (reference sequence). V lost 5 bases to trimming and J lost 6 bases, with 14 bases between them. The CDR3 runs 14 residues. The CDR3 here is CSARAGRANSPLHF. DNA of the CDR3: TGCAGTGCTCGTGCCGGGAGGGCTAATTCACCCCTCCACTTT.

This clonotype was seen a handful of times. This chain links TRBV11-1 with TRBJ2-1, with 7 bases that match TRBD2. V lost 5 bases and J lost 4; bases outside the gene matches: 8. The CDR3 is 15 amino acids. Germline CDR1 reads SGHAT; CDR2 reads FQDESV (reference sequence). DNA for the CDR3: TGTGCCAGCAGCCCACAGAGCGGGACTTACAATGAGCAGTTCTTC. This sequence encodes CASSPQSGTYNEQFF.

The chain employs TRBV7-9 and TRBJ1-1; D gene unclear. The CDR3 totals 14 residues. Germline CDR1 reads SEHNR; CDR2 reads FQNEAQ (reference sequence). V was shortened by 2 bases and J by 1 base, with 8 bases between the two germline ends. CDR3 in amino acids: CASSLLNRNTEAFF. CDR3 sequence (DNA): TGTGCCAGCAGCTTATTGAACAGGAACACTGAAGCTTTCTTT. The full variable domain, completed using reference TRBV7-9 and TRBJ1-1, is DTGVSQNPRHKITKRGQNVTFRCDPISEHNRLYWYRQTLGQGPEFLTYFQNEAQLEKSRLLSDRFSAERPKGSFSTLEIQRTEQGDSAMYLCASSLLNRNTEAFFGQGTRLTVV.

In DNA, the CDR3 is TGCGCCAGCACTTACCAGGACACAGATACGCAGTATTTT. Its translation: CASTYQDTDTQYF. The rearrangement joins TRBV5-1 to TRBJ2-3; the D is unclear. Germline V gives CDR1 SGHRS, CDR2 YFSETQ. V dropped 6 bases and J dropped 2 bases, with 10 bases sitting between them. This CDR3 is 13 amino acids long.

This clonotype was seen repeatedly, ten times or more. The CDR3 nucleotides read TGCGCCAGCAGCCAAGATCCTGCTTCCTACGAGCAGTACTTC. Its translation: CASSQDPASYEQYF. The chain links TRBV4-1 to TRBJ2-7; D is unclear. With 0 bases removed from V and 1 base from J, the gap between germline ends came to 7 bases. Germline-derived CDR1 and CDR2 are MGHRA and YSYEKL. The CDR3 spans 14 residues.

The rearrangement uses TRBV3-1 and TRBJ1-1; possibly TRBD1 for D (5 bases). V dropped 4 bases and J dropped 6 bases, with 15 bases sitting between them. There are 14 residues in the CDR3. Looked up from germline, CDR1 is LGHDT and CDR2 is YNNKEL (reference sequence). The CDR3 coding sequence is TGTGCCAGCAGCCCACCGACAGTTTCGGCTGAAGCTTTCTTT. Translating it yields CASSPPTVSAEAFF.

The genes are TRBV27 and TRBJ2-1; D might be TRBD2 (5 bases). Trimming removed 6 bases from V and 8 bases from J, with 17 bases in between. The CDR3 consists of 14 residues. Germline lookup yields CDR1 MNHEY and CDR2 SMNVEV (reference sequence). CDR3 sequence (DNA): TGTGCCAGCAGCCCAGGTAGCGCTGGCCATGAGCAGTTCTTC. Residues: CASSPGSAGHEQFF.

At least ten counts were recorded for this clonotype. The genes are TRBV20-1 and TRBJ2-7; D might be TRBD2 (6 bases). V lost 5 bases and J 2 bases, leaving 13 bases between the germline ends. The CDR3 contains 13 residues. Germline V CDR1 and CDR2: DFQATT, SNEGSKA (reference sequence). CDR3 protein: CSAGGTHPYEQYF. DNA of the CDR3: TGCAGTGCTGGAGGGACTCACCCCTACGAGCAGTACTTC.

There are a few counts of this clonotype. V is TRBV20-1 and J is TRBJ2-1; TRBD2 is a possible D gene (6 bases). The germline V gene encodes CDR1 DFQATT and CDR2 SNEGSKA (reference sequence). CDR3 length equals 17 residues. V was cut by 3 bases and J by 0 bases, with 18 bases left in between. DNA of the CDR3: TGCAGTGCTAGGGGGAGGAAGGGGCCGAGCTCCTACAATGAGCAGTTCTTC. It is translated as CSARGRKGPSSYNEQFF.

This clonotype was picked up one time. J is TRBJ1-4 and V is TRBV7-8; D is perhaps TRBD1 (5 bases). The CDR3 runs 15 residues. CDR1 is SGHVS, CDR2 FQNEAQ, per germline. Trimming pared 6 bases from V and 3 bases from J, leaving 14 bases between. Written as DNA, the CDR3 is TGTGCCAGCAGACAGGCGGGGGGACCTAATGAAAAACTGTTTTTT. Translating gives CASRQAGGPNEKLFF.